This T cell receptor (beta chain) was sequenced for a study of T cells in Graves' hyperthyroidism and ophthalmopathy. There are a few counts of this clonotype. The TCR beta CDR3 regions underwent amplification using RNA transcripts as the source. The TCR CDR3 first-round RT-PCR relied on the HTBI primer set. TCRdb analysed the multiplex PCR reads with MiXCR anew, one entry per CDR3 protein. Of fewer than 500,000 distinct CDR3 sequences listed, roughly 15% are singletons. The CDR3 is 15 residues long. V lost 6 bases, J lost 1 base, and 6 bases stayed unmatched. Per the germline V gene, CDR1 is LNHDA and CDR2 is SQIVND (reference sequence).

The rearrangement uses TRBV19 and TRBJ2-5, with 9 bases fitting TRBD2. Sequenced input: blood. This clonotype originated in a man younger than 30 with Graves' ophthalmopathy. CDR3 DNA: TGTGCCAGTAGACCTCTAGCGGGGTCCCAAGAGACCCAGTACTTC. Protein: CASRPLAGSQETQYF. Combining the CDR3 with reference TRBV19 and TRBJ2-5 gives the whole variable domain DGGITQSPKYLFRKEGQNVTLSCEQNLNHDAMYWYRQDPGQGLRLIYYSQIVNDFQKGDIAEGYSVSREKKESFPLTVTSAQKNPTAFYLCASRPLAGSQETQYFGPGTRLLVL.